This is a list of T cell receptor beta chains from one sample in a study of T cell changes during pregnancy in multiple sclerosis. The method was immunoSEQ multiplex PCR; TCRdb's version includes in-frame clones alone and lacks a portion of them. The data contain fewer than 70,000 clones, under 95% of them singletons. The specimen comprised CD8+ T cells from peripheral blood mononuclear cells, sampled in the third trimester of pregnancy. These receptor sequences come from a female donor with multiple sclerosis, enrolled in a pregnancy study. The CDR3 runs from the conserved cysteine through the conserved F or W. D genes are given only for firm matches. Clone size is given for some rows only: seen once, a few or many times, or a class if the clone is expanded.

clone size	CDR3 length	V gene	J gene	D gene	CDR3 protein	CDR3 DNA
.	14	TRBV5-8	TRBJ1-1	.	CASSLGQSHREAFF	TGTGCCAGCAGCTTGGGACAGAGCCACCGAGAAGCTTTCTTT
.	14	TRBV5-6	TRBJ1-2	.	CASSLGRGYYGYTF	TGTGCCAGCAGCTTGGGCAGGGGCTACTATGGCTACACCTTC
.	15	TRBV9	TRBJ1-4	.	CASSEYRERGEKLFF	TGTGCCAGCAGCGAGTACCGGGAGCGGGGTGAAAAACTGTTTTTT
.	15	TRBV6-5	TRBJ1-2	TRBD1	CASSHRTGVNYGYTF	TGTGCCAGCAGTCACAGGACAGGGGTCAACTATGGCTACACCTTC
.	13	TRBV4-1	TRBJ1-2	TRBD1	CASSQNRGYGYTF	TGCGCCAGCAGCCAAAACAGGGGCTATGGCTACACCTTC
.	10	TRBV27	TRBJ2-7	.	CASRAYEQYF	TGTGCCAGCCGGGCCTACGAGCAGTACTTC
.	14	TRBV7-2	TRBJ2-7	TRBD1	CASSSRDRAHEQYF	TGTGCCAGCAGCTCCCGGGACAGGGCGCACGAGCAGTACTTC
.	16	TRBV27	TRBJ2-7	TRBD2	CASSHGTSGSSYEQYF	TGTGCCAGCAGTCACGGGACTAGCGGGAGCTCCTACGAGCAGTACTTC
.	16	TRBV11-1	TRBJ2-1	TRBD2	CASSLVAGVDGNEQFF	TGTGCCAGCAGCTTAGTAGCGGGAGTGGACGGCAATGAGCAGTTCTTC
few	16	TRBV11-2	TRBJ1-1	TRBD1	CASSLGPTGLNTEAFF	TGTGCCAGCAGCTTAGGCCCGACAGGGCTGAACACTGAAGCTTTCTTT
.	14	TRBV14	TRBJ2-2	TRBD2	CASSHSGSAGELFF	TGTGCCAGCAGCCATAGCGGGAGCGCCGGGGAGCTGTTTTTT
.	17	TRBV7-9	TRBJ2-1	TRBD1	CASSLAQGQGNLYEQFF	TGTGCCAGCAGCTTAGCGCAGGGACAGGGAAATTTGTATGAGCAGTTCTTC
.	14	TRBV7-9	TRBJ2-3	.	CASSPLVSADTQYF	TGTGCCAGCAGCCCCCTAGTCTCTGCAGATACGCAGTATTTT
.	18	TRBV27	TRBJ2-1	TRBD2	CASSFPGLAGGQYNEQFF	TGTGCCAGCAGTTTCCCCGGACTAGCGGGAGGGCAGTACAATGAGCAGTTCTTC
.	13	TRBV28	TRBJ2-3	TRBD1	CASSGQGADTQYF	TGTGCCAGCAGCGGACAGGGGGCAGATACGCAGTATTTT
.	15	TRBV10-2	TRBJ2-7	.	CASSARGQGPYEQYF	TGCGCCAGCAGCGCCCGTGGGCAGGGCCCCTACGAGCAGTACTTC